This T cell receptor beta chain emerged from a study of cytomegalovirus exposure and HLA in healthy donors. Study details: Prior work identified 117 million unique TCR beta sequences in roughly 180 million T cells. Broader study findings: Under in vitro conditions, a few CMV-associated chains were confirmed as specific for CMV antigens. According to the study, about 180 TCR beta chains were cytomegalovirus-associated.

Details on this clone: What it binds is not known.

Use of 60 Vbeta and 13 Jbeta primers characterized the PCR. Clones were read by immunoSEQ multiplex PCR, and TCRdb kept only the in-frame ones, dropping some. The sample table sets out about 170,000 clones. The TCR sequence derives from a woman in her sixties or seventies in good health and CMV-seronegative. The sample comprised PBMCs.

The CDR3 sequence: CASSFGPGGEKLFF. For the CDR3, the DNA is TGTGCCAGCAGCTTCGGTCCCGGGGGTGAAAAACTGTTTTTT. The chain has TRBV7-8 and TRBJ1-4; possible D gene TRBD1, 5 bases. The CDR3 sequence is 14 residues long. Germline CDR1 SGHVS, CDR2 FQNEAQ. Deletions cut 3 bases from V and 7 bases from J, with 12 bases between.